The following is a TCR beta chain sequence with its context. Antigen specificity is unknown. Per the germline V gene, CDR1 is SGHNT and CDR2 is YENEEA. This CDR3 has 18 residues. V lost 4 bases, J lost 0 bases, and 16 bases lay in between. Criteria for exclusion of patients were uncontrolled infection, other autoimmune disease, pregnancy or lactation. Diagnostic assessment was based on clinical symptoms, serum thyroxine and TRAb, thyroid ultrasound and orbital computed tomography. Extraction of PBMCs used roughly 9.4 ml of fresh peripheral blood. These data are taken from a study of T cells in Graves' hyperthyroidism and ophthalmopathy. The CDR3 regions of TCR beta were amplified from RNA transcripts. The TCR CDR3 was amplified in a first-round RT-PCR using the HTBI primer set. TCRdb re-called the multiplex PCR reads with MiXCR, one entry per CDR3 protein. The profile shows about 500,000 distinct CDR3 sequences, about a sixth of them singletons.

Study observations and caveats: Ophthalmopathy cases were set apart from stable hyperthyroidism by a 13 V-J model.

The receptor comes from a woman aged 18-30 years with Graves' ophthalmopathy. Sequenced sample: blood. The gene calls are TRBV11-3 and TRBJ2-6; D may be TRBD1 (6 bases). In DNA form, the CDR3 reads TGTGCCAGCAGCTCTACGGGACAAACTCTCTCTGGGGCCAACGTCCTGACTTTC. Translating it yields CASSSTGQTLSGANVLTF.